The 21 T cell receptor beta chains given below trace back to one sample, sequenced in a study of T cell responses to AZD1222 COVID-19 vaccine. Using immunoSEQ multiplex PCR, the repertoire was profiled, and TCRdb retains in-frame clones only, with some absent. The table shows approximately 60,000 clones, with around nine tenths occurring only once. This sample comprised peripheral blood, obtained 28 days after the second AZD1222 dose. The receptor source for this set is an adult who received the AZD1222 COVID-19 vaccine.

This chain connects TRBV2 to TRBJ1-5; tentatively, D is TRBD1 (5 bases). The germline V gene has CDR1 SNHLY and CDR2 FYNNEI. The CDR3 sequence is 18 residues long. V was shortened by 2 bases and J by 0 bases, with 17 bases between the two germline ends. CDR3 protein: CASSESQGGSVSNQPQHF. CDR3 nucleotide sequence: TGTGCCAGCAGTGAATCTCAGGGTGGGAGCGTTAGCAATCAGCCCCAGCATTTT.

The table lists this clone with a few counts. Other DNA sequences in this sample translate to the same CDR3. The chain carries TRBV7-8 and TRBJ2-3, with 8 bases fitting TRBD2. CDR1 and CDR2 from the germline V gene are SGHVS and FQNEAQ. The V gene end was trimmed by 5 bases and the J gene end by 1 base; junction bases not matched to a gene: 2. The length of the CDR3 is 14 residues. The CDR3, as DNA: TGTGCCAGCAGCCCGCGGGGGGGCACAGATACGCAGTATTTT. This codes for CASSPRGGTDTQYF.

The genes are TRBV7-2 and TRBJ2-4, with 7 positions matching TRBD2. Per the germline V gene, CDR1 is SGHTA and CDR2 is FQGNSA. V shed 5 bases and J 2 bases; nucleotides not matched to a gene: 6. This CDR3 has 15 residues. The CDR3 DNA reads TGTGCCAGCAGCCCGGGAGGCTCGACCAAAAACATTCAGTACTTC. This codes for CASSPGGSTKNIQYF.

The CDR3 loop is CASSLTSGSHEQYF. The CDR3 bases are TGTGCCAGCAGTTTGACTAGCGGGAGCCACGAGCAGTACTTC. V usage is TRBV27 and J usage is TRBJ2-7; 12 bases are a match to TRBD2. The germline V gene has CDR1 MNHEY and CDR2 SMNVEV (reference sequence). This CDR3 has 14 residues. V was clipped by 3 bases and J by 5 bases; unmatched bases: 2.

This chain links TRBV4-3 with TRBJ1-3, with 7 bases that match TRBD1. With V trimmed by 1 base and J by 0 bases, 0 bases remained unmatched. The germline V gene encodes CDR1 LGHNA and CDR2 YSLEER. This CDR3 region has 15 residues. This CDR3 reads CASSQGQGSGNTIYF. CDR3 in DNA: TGCGCCAGCAGCCAAGGACAGGGCTCTGGAAACACCATATATTTT.

The V gene is TRBV6-2 or TRBV6-3, the J gene TRBJ2-7, with unresolved D. Trimming pared 0 bases from V and 6 bases from J, leaving 9 bases between. Germline CDR1 reads MNHEY; CDR2 reads SVGEGT. The CDR3 extends over 13 amino acids. In DNA form, the CDR3 reads TGTGCCAGCAGTTACTCCACAGCGCTCGAGCAGTACTTC. It specifies CASSYSTALEQYF.

This chain links TRBV5-1 with TRBJ1-6; tentatively, D is TRBD1 (6 bases). CDR1 and CDR2 (germline): SGHRS, YFSETQ. The CDR3 extends over 13 amino acids. V shed 4 bases and J shed 5 bases, with 7 bases lying between them. This CDR3 is CASSRDNNSPLHF. The CDR3 DNA is TGCGCCAGCAGCCGGGACAATAATTCACCCCTCCACTTT.

The V and J genes are TRBV18 and TRBJ2-7; 11 bases fit TRBD2. CDR1 KGHSH and CDR2 LQKENI come from the germline V gene. The V gene end was trimmed by 0 bases and the J gene end by 0 bases; junction bases not matched to a gene: 1. The CDR3 spans 16 residues. In DNA form, the CDR3 reads TGTGCCAGCTCACCACCACTAGCGGGAGCCTCCTACGAGCAGTACTTC. Translation gives CASSPPLAGASYEQYF.

V gene TRBV20-1 combines with J gene TRBJ1-2; a possible D gene is TRBD1 (5 bases). V dropped 6 bases and J dropped 7 bases, with 9 bases sitting between them. This CDR3 region has 10 residues. Per germline, CDR1 DFQATT and CDR2 SNEGSKA (reference sequence). CDR3 nucleotide sequence: TGCAGTGCCTCTGACAGTGGCTACACCTTC. It specifies CSASDSGYTF.

The chain employs TRBV7-3 and TRBJ2-7; 10 nucleotides match TRBD1. Unmatched junction bases numbered 10, after V lost 5 bases and J lost 6 bases. Germline V gene lookup returns CDR1 SGHTA and CDR2 FQGTGA. The CDR3 runs to 15 residues. The chain's CDR3 is CASSPQDRGIGEQYF. In nucleotides, the CDR3 is TGTGCCAGCAGCCCCCAGGACAGGGGGATCGGCGAGCAGTACTTC.

This chain links TRBV7-6 with TRBJ2-1; D might be TRBD2 (6 bases). Germline V gene lookup returns CDR1 SGHVS and CDR2 FNYEAQ. The length of the CDR3 is 14 residues. The V end lost 1 base, the J end lost 6 bases, and 10 bases lay between the germline ends. The CDR3 coding sequence is TGTGCCAGCAGCTTAGGGGCGGGGTCCAATGAGCAGTTCTTC. As protein: CASSLGAGSNEQFF. Drawing the rest from reference TRBV7-6 and TRBJ2-1, the complete variable domain is GAGVSQSPRYKVTKRGQDVALRCDPISGHVSLYWYRQALGQGPEFLTYFNYEAQQDKSGLPNDRFSAERPEGSISTLTIQRTEQRDSAMYRCASSLGAGSNEQFFGPGTRLTVL.

The chain has TRBV5-4 and TRBJ1-5; a weak D match, TRBD1 (5 bases). This CDR3 is 14 amino acids long. V shed 4 bases and J shed 0 bases, with 8 bases lying between them. Looked up from germline, CDR1 is SGHNT and CDR2 is YYREEE (reference sequence). The CDR3 bases are TGTGCCAGCAGCGTGGACAATAGCAATCAGCCCCAGCATTTT. Translating it yields CASSVDNSNQPQHF.

The J gene is TRBJ2-1, the V gene TRBV24-1, with D uncertain. V was trimmed by 6 bases and J by 7 bases, leaving 6 bases between them. The CDR3 covers 11 residues. The germline V gene has CDR1 KGHDR and CDR2 SFDVKD. The CDR3 loop reads CATSRQNEQFF. The CDR3 DNA reads as TGTGCCACCAGTCGTCAGAATGAGCAGTTCTTC.

The chain links TRBV5-1 to TRBJ1-1, with D hard to call. V was trimmed by 0 bases and J by 5 bases, leaving 5 bases between them. Germline lookup yields CDR1 SGHRS and CDR2 YFSETQ. This CDR3 region has 12 residues. The CDR3 protein is CASSLEKTEAFF. The CDR3 nucleotides read TGCGCCAGCAGCTTGGAGAAGACTGAAGCTTTCTTT.

The chain is built from TRBV28 and TRBJ1-6; D may be TRBD1 (6 bases). Between the trimmed V and J ends, which lost 5 bases and 10 bases, there was a span of 18 bases. This CDR3 contains 15 residues. Germline V CDR1 and CDR2: MDHEN, SYDVKM. The CDR3 DNA reads TGTGCCAGCAGTAAATACAGGGAGGGCGACTCACCCCTCCACTTT. Protein sequence: CASSKYREGDSPLHF.

The rearrangement uses TRBV6-1 and TRBJ1-3; the D is unclear. Between the trimmed V and J ends, which lost 4 bases and 4 bases, there was a span of 23 bases. The V gene's germline CDR1 is MNHNS and CDR2 SASEGT. CDR3 length: 18 amino acids. This CDR3 reads CASSASKGLADGGNTIYF. CDR3 DNA: TGTGCCAGCAGTGCGTCAAAAGGGCTCGCCGATGGCGGAAACACCATATATTTT.

The gene calls are TRBV9 and TRBJ1-2; the D gene is possibly TRBD1 (5 bases). Per the germline V gene, CDR1 is SGDLS and CDR2 is YYNGEE. Trimming stripped 0 bases from V and 8 bases from J, with 14 bases between. The CDR3 spans 14 residues. The CDR3 sequence: CASSVVGRAGGYTF. The CDR3 DNA follows: TGTGCCAGCAGCGTAGTAGGCAGGGCGGGAGGCTACACCTTC.

V is TRBV5-1 and J is TRBJ1-4, with no clear D. Germline assignment: CDR1 SGHRS and CDR2 YFSETQ. Trimming removed 1 base from V and 8 bases from J, with 12 bases in between. The CDR3 runs to 14 residues. In nucleotides, the CDR3 is TGCGCCAGCAGCTTGACGGCAGACACAGAAAAACTGTTTTTT. Protein sequence: CASSLTADTEKLFF.

This clone turned up a few times. This chain uses TRBV25-1 with TRBJ1-2; unclear D gene. From germline, CDR1 is MGHDK and CDR2 SYGVNS. The CDR3 totals 13 residues. Trimming removed 3 bases at V and 6 bases at J, with 11 bases between. Here the CDR3 DNA reads TGTGCCAGCAGTGACGGGGTGGTGGATGGCTACACCTTC. Amino acid sequence: CASSDGVVDGYTF.

This chain uses TRBV15 with TRBJ2-3; D unresolved. CDR1 is LNHNV, CDR2 YYDKDF, per germline (reference sequence). V was cut by 1 base and J by 5 bases, with 4 bases left in between. This CDR3 comprises 12 residues. CDR3 nucleotides: TGTGCCACCAGCAGAGTAGTAGATACGCAGTATTTT. Translating gives CATSRVVDTQYF.

The chain recombines TRBV30 with TRBJ2-7, with 7 bases fitting TRBD2. Germline CDR1 GTSNPN, CDR2 SVGIG (reference sequence). V trimming: 3 bases; J trimming: 3 bases; junction bases outside the gene matches: 5. This CDR3 region has 13 residues. The CDR3 region has the DNA TGTGCCTGGAGCCGGTGGGGGGGCTACGAGCAGTACTTC. Translating it yields CAWSRWGGYEQYF.